This TCR beta chain was recovered during a study of beta chain features in type 1 diabetes. Comment on this clone: No antigen is known for it.

The CDR3 spans 13 residues. The V and J ends lost 10 bases and 3 bases, in that order; junction bases with no gene match: 8. Germline CDR1 reads ENHRY; CDR2 reads SYGVKD. Sequenced material consisted of expressed TCRB transcripts (all of the isolated RNA was reverse transcribed). Profiling relied on immunoSEQ multiplex PCR, and the TCRdb table lists in-frame clones only, not all of them. The sample contains hundreds of thousands of clones, around 15% of which appear only once. General study points: Moderate but significant shortening of TCRB CDR3s was recorded in all four CD4+ subsets from Type 1 diabetes patients. When VDJ junctions were examined, type 1 diabetes patients showed fewer insertions and more deletions.

The sequencing sample was made of naive CD4+ T cells from blood. The chain carries TRBV10-3 and TRBJ2-7, with TRBD1 identical over 8 bases. This clonotype was sampled from a man younger than 30 with type 1 diabetes. The CDR3 sequence is CASETGVGYEQYF. CDR3 bases: TGTGCCAGCGAGACAGGGGTAGGCTACGAGCAGTACTTC.